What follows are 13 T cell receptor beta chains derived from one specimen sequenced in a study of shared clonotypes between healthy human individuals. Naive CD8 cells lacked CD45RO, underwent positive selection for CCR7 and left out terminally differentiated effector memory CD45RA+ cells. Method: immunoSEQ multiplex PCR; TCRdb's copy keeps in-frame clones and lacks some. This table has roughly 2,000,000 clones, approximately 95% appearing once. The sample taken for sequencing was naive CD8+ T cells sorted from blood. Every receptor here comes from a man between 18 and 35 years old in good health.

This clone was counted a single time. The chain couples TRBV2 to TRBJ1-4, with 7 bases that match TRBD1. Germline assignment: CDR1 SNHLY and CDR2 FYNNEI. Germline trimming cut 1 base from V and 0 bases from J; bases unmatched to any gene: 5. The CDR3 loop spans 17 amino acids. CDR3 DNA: TGTGCCAGCAGTGAAGGGGGACAGTTAGCAACTAATGAAAAACTGTTTTTT. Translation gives CASSEGGQLATNEKLFF.

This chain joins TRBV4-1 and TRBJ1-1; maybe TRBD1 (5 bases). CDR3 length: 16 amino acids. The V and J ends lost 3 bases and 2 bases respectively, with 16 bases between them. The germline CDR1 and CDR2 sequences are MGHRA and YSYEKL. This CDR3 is CASSQLQAILNTEAFF. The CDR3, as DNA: TGCGCCAGCAGCCAGTTACAGGCGATACTCAACACTGAAGCTTTCTTT.

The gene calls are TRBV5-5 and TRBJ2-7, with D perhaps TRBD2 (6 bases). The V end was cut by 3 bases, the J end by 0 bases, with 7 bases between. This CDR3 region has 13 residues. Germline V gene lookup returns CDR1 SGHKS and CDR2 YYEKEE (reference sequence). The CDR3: CASSWTTSYEQYF. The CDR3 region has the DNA TGTGCCAGCAGCTGGACTACCTCCTACGAGCAGTACTTC. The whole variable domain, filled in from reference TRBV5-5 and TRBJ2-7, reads DAGVTQSPTHLIKTRGQQVTLRCSPISGHKSVSWYQQVLGQGPQFIFQYYEKEERGRGNFPDRFSARQFPNYSSELNVNALLLGDSALYLCASSWTTSYEQYFGPGTRLTVT.

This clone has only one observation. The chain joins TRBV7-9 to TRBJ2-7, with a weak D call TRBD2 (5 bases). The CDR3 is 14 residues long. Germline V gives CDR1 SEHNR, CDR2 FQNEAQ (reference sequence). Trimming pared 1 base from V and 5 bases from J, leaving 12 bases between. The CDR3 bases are TGTGCCAGCAGCTTAGACCCTCGGGGAGACGAGCAGTACTTC. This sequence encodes CASSLDPRGDEQYF.

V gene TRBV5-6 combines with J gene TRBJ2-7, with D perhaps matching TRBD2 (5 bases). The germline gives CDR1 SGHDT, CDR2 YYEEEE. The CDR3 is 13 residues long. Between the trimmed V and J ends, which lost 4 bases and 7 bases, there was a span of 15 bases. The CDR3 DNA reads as TGTGCCAGCAGCCTCGAGGGTGGTACGGAGCAGTACTTC. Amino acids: CASSLEGGTEQYF.

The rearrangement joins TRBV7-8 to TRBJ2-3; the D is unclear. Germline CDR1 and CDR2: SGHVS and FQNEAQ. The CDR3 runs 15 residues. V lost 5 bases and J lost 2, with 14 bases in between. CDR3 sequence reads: CASSEAWETTDTQYF. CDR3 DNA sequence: TGTGCCAGCAGCGAAGCTTGGGAAACCACAGATACGCAGTATTTT.

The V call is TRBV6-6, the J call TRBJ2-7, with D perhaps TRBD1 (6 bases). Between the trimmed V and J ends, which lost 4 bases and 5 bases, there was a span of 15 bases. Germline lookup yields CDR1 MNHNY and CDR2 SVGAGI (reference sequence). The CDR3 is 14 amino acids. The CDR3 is CASSLAGTLDEQYF. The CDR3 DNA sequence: TGTGCCAGCAGTTTGGCAGGGACATTGGACGAGCAGTACTTC.

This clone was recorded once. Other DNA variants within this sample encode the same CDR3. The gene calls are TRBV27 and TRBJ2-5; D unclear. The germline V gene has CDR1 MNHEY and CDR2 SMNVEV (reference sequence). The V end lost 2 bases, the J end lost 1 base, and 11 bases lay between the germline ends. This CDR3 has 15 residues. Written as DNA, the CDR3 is TGTGCCAGCAGTTTAGGTCCCGGAGCCCAAGAGACCCAGTACTTC. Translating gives CASSLGPGAQETQYF.

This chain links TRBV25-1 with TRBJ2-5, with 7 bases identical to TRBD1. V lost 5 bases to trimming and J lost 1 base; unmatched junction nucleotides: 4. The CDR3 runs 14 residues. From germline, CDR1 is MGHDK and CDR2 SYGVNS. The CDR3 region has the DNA TGTGCCAGCAGTATCAACAGGGGCCAAGAGACCCAGTACTTC. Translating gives CASSINRGQETQYF.

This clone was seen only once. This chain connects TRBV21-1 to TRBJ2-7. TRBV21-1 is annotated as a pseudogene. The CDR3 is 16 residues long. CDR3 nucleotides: TGTGCCAGCAGCACCCGGGCTGGCCGAGGTACCTACGAGCAGTACTTC. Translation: CASSTRAGRGTYEQYF.

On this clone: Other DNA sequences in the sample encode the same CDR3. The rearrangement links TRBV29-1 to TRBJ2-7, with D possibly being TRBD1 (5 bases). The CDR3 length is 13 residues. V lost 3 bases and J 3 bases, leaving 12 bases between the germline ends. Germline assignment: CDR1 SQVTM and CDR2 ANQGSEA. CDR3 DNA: TGCAGCGTTGAGGCCGACAGAGACTACGAGCAGTACTTC. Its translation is CSVEADRDYEQYF.

The CDR3 sequence: CASSYSASGNYEQYF. CDR3 nucleotides: TGTGCCAGCAGTTACTCTGCTAGCGGGAACTACGAGCAGTACTTC. The gene calls are TRBV6-5 and TRBJ2-7, with 9 bases aligning to TRBD2. Trimming removed 0 bases from V and 3 bases from J; junction bases left unmatched: 3. This CDR3 has 15 amino acids. Germline assignment: CDR1 MNHEY and CDR2 SVGAGI.

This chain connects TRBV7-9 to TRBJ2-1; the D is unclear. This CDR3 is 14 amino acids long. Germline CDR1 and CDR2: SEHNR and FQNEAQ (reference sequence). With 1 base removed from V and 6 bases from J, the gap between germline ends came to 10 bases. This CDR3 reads CASSLDAPGNEQFF. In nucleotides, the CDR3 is TGTGCCAGCAGCTTAGATGCGCCGGGCAATGAGCAGTTCTTC.